The next 15 T cell receptor beta chains were all read from a single sample in a study of T cell responses to AZD1222 COVID-19 vaccine. The protocol was immunoSEQ multiplex PCR, while the TCRdb copy is restricted to in-frame clones and leaves out a portion. This table holds about 140,000 clones, roughly 91% found once. The sample in question was peripheral blood, obtained 28 days after the second AZD1222 dose. The receptors come from an adult who received the AZD1222 COVID-19 vaccine.

V is TRBV2 and J is TRBJ2-2; possible D gene TRBD1, 5 bases. CDR3 length: 12 amino acids. V gave up 4 bases and J gave up 9 bases, with 9 bases separating them. CDR1 and CDR2 (germline): SNHLY, FYNNEI. DNA of the CDR3: TGTGCCAGCAGTGCCTGGGGCCGGGAGCTGTTTTTT. Amino acids: CASSAWGRELFF.

This rearrangement joins TRBV3-1 (or the pseudogene TRBV3-2) to TRBJ1-3; possibly TRBD1 for D (6 bases). Germline CDR1 is LGHDT and CDR2 is YNNKEL (reference sequence). Trimming cost V 1 base and J 6 bases, with 10 bases left between them. CDR3 size: 14 residues. This chain's CDR3 is CASSQVGGQNTIYF. The CDR3 coding sequence is TGTGCCAGCAGCCAAGTGGGGGGGCAAAACACCATATATTTT.

The V call is TRBV11-1, the J call TRBJ2-1; TRBD1 matches 8 bases. Germline CDR1 SGHAT, CDR2 FQDESV (reference sequence). The CDR3 consists of 15 residues. V dropped 2 bases and J dropped 6; count of bases not matched to a gene: 6. This CDR3 reads CASSLYRGSSNEQFF. CDR3 in DNA: TGTGCCAGCAGCTTATACAGGGGGAGTAGCAATGAGCAGTTCTTC.

A note on this clone: The sample contains more than one DNA sequence encoding this CDR3. The chain has TRBV19 and TRBJ2-1; 13 bases match TRBD2. V gave up 5 bases and J gave up 7 bases; unmatched junction bases: 5. The CDR3 runs to 15 residues. Germline assignment: CDR1 LNHDA and CDR2 SQIVND (reference sequence). CDR3 coding DNA: TGTGCCAGTAGTGGACTAGCGGGAGTACGTAATGAGCAGTTCTTC. Translating gives CASSGLAGVRNEQFF.

The chain uses TRBV6-6 and TRBJ2-5; TRBD2 matches 7 bases. This CDR3 contains 16 residues. Germline values: CDR1 MNHNY, CDR2 SVGAGI (reference sequence). With 10 bases clipped from V and 4 bases from J, the junction kept 18 bases outside the gene matches. The CDR3 DNA sequence: TGTGCCACCCGATGGTCGGGGGAGGGCCGGGGAGAGACCCAGTACTTC. Translated: CATRWSGEGRGETQYF.

This clone was picked up a small number of times. The CDR3 loop reads CATRDTLEYGYTF. The CDR3 DNA follows: TGTGCCACCCGGGACACCCTCGAATATGGCTACACCTTC. The V and J genes are TRBV6-4 and TRBJ1-2, with a weak D call TRBD1 (6 bases). CDR3 length: 13 amino acids. Germline V gene data show CDR1 as MRHNA and CDR2 as SNTAGT. The germline V and J ends were trimmed by 10 bases and 5 bases, with 17 bases remaining between them.

J is TRBJ1-1 and V is TRBV30; D unresolved. The germline CDR1 and CDR2 sequences are GTSNPN and SVGIG (reference sequence). Trimming left V 2 bases short and J 7 bases short, with 8 bases between. There are 11 residues in the CDR3. CDR3 residues: CAWSPEIEAFF. Here the CDR3 DNA reads TGTGCCTGGAGTCCCGAGATTGAAGCTTTCTTT.

V is TRBV2 and J is TRBJ2-3; D is undetermined. Germline V gene data show CDR1 as SNHLY and CDR2 as FYNNEI. V lost 9 bases to trimming and J lost 0 bases, with 13 bases between them. The CDR3 is 14 amino acids. The CDR3 bases are TGTGCCAGTAACTCTAGAATTAGCACAGATACGCAGTATTTT. It specifies CASNSRISTDTQYF.

J is TRBJ2-1 and V is TRBV4-2; D possibly uses TRBD1 or TRBD2 (5 bases each). The V end lost 1 base, the J end lost 6 bases, and 13 bases lay between the germline ends. Germline CDR1 is LGHNA and CDR2 is YNFKEQ. CDR3 length: 15 amino acids. The CDR3 DNA follows: TGTGCCAGCAGCCAAGGGCCGGGGACGCGCAATGAGCAGTTCTTC. This sequence encodes CASSQGPGTRNEQFF.

This chain links TRBV5-6 with TRBJ2-2; 8 bases are shared with TRBD1. From germline, CDR1 is SGHDT and CDR2 YYEEEE. V dropped 6 bases and J dropped 3; count of bases not matched to a gene: 10. This CDR3 is built from 16 residues. The CDR3 DNA reads TGTGCCAGCATGAGGACAGGGCGGTTAGACACCGGGGAGCTGTTTTTT. Its translation: CASMRTGRLDTGELFF.

V and J are TRBV10-1 and TRBJ2-7, with a tentative D call TRBD2 (5 bases). This CDR3 spans 13 amino acids. Trimming shortened V by 2 bases and J by 4 bases, and 9 bases separated the two germline ends. Germline-derived CDR1 and CDR2 are WNHNN and SYGVQD (reference sequence). DNA for the CDR3: TGCGCCAGCAGTGAGGAGGGCCTTTACGAGCAGTACTTC. Residues: CASSEEGLYEQYF.

V gene TRBV6-5 combines with J gene TRBJ2-3; 10 bases agree with TRBD2. J lost 6 bases, V lost 4 bases, and 10 bases had no gene match. The CDR3 is 16 residues long. In germline, CDR1 is MNHEY, CDR2 SVGAGI. CDR3 residues: CASSLRLAGTRDTQYF. The CDR3 DNA reads TGTGCCAGCAGTTTGAGACTAGCGGGTACGCGGGATACGCAGTATTTT.

This clone has a single count. J is TRBJ1-4 and V is TRBV5-1, with a weak D call TRBD1 (6 bases). Trimming took off 4 bases at V and 0 bases at J, with 10 bases between the two ends. CDR1 SGHRS and CDR2 YFSETQ come from the germline V gene. This CDR3 region has 15 residues. The CDR3 DNA reads TGCGCCAGCAGCGCTACAGGGTCAACTAATGAAAAACTGTTTTTT. Amino acids: CASSATGSTNEKLFF.

The chain links TRBV18 to TRBJ1-1; TRBD1 is a possible D gene (6 bases). In germline, CDR1 is KGHSH, CDR2 LQKENI. The CDR3 totals 15 residues. Trimming stripped 5 bases from V and 3 bases from J, with 16 bases between. As DNA, the CDR3 is TGTGCCAGCTCATCCAGGGGCCCCCCAGACACTGAAGCTTTCTTT. Translated, it gives CASSSRGPPDTEAFF.

V usage is TRBV5-1 and J usage is TRBJ2-5, with D uncertain. From germline, CDR1 is SGHRS and CDR2 YFSETQ. The CDR3 has 14 residues. Trimming pared 4 bases from V and 5 bases from J, leaving 15 bases between. The CDR3 here is CASSPSTVGETQYF. CDR3 coding DNA: TGCGCCAGCAGCCCTTCGACCGTCGGGGAGACCCAGTACTTC.